The 29 T cell receptor beta chains below were found in one sample sequenced in a study of breast tumors, draining lymph nodes, adjacent tissues. TCRdb used MiXCR to reprocess the multiplex PCR reads, holding one entry per CDR3 protein. The table includes around 66,000 distinct CDR3 sequences, 43% detected once. What was sequenced was breast tumor tissue. The source is a female donor with breast cancer. Some clones in this sample may be carry-over from other donors' samples.

This clonotype has more than one count but fewer than ten. J is TRBJ1-6 and V is TRBV30; D not resolved. V was clipped by 0 bases and J by 9 bases, with 36 bases between them. The CDR3 consists of 22 residues. Germline assignment: CDR1 GTSNPN and CDR2 SVGIG (reference sequence). CDR3: CAWSVRPHLGFVTLWGISPLHF. CDR3 bases: TGTGCCTGGAGTGTACGTCCCCATTTGGGGTTCGTAACATTGTGGGGTATTTCACCCCTCCACTTT. The full variable domain, rest sourced from reference TRBV30 and TRBJ1-6, is SQTIHQWPATLVQPVGSPLSLECTVEGTSNPNLYWYRQAAGRGLQLLFYSVGIGQISSEVPQNLSASRPQDRQFILSSKKLLLSDSGFYLCAWSVRPHLGFVTLWGISPLHFGNGTRLTVT.

Concerning this clonotype: One end of the junction is discordant with germline, which a read error may explain. This chain connects TRBV16 to TRBJ1-2; tentative D call: TRBD1 (6 bases). The CDR3 has 17 amino acids. Per germline, CDR1 KGHSY and CDR2 FQNENV. This chain's CDR3 is CASSQQGLLQSYYGHTF. The CDR3 coding sequence is TGTGCTAGCAGCCAACAGGGACTACTTCAATCATACTATGGCCACACCTTC.

This clonotype was picked up many times. V gene TRBV10-1 combines with J gene TRBJ2-1, with 11 nucleotides matching TRBD1. Germline V lookup: CDR1 WNHNN, CDR2 SYGVQD (reference sequence). This CDR3 is 16 amino acids long. V dropped 4 bases and J dropped 8; count of bases not matched to a gene: 10. The CDR3 spells CASSGIRDRGSDEQFF. The DNA of the CDR3 is TGCGCCAGCAGTGGTATCCGGGACAGGGGGTCCGATGAGCAGTTCTTC.

In this sample, this clonotype turned up many times. The rearrangement links TRBV19 to TRBJ1-6; 10 bases fit TRBD1. The length of the CDR3 is 16 residues. The V gene's germline CDR1 is LNHDA and CDR2 SQIVND (reference sequence). V was pared by 4 bases and J by 7 bases, with 7 bases of the junction left unmatched. The chain's CDR3 is CASSTTTGGRNSPLHF. For the CDR3, the DNA is TGTGCCAGTAGTACTACGACAGGGGGCAGGAATTCACCCCTCCACTTT. The variable domain in full, with the rest retrieved from reference TRBV19 and TRBJ1-6, is DGGITQSPKYLFRKEGQNVTLSCEQNLNHDAMYWYRQDPGQGLRLIYYSQIVNDFQKGDIAEGYSVSREKKESFPLTVTSAQKNPTAFYLCASSTTTGGRNSPLHFGNGTRLTVT.

V is TRBV11-2 and J is TRBJ1-5; D remains unclear. The germline CDR1 and CDR2 sequences are SGHAT and FQNNGV. This CDR3 is 15 amino acids long. V dropped 5 bases and J dropped 15 bases, with 26 bases sitting between them. Here the CDR3 reads CASSRSGRVYCLWHF. The CDR3 nucleotides read TGTGCCAGCAGCCGTAGCGGGAGGGTATATTGTTTGTGGCATTTT.

This clonotype has a count of ten or more. The chain carries TRBV6-1 and TRBJ1-4; D is perhaps TRBD1 (5 bases). This CDR3 is built from 17 residues. The V end lost 7 bases, the J end lost 8 bases, and 26 bases lay between the germline ends. The germline CDR1 and CDR2 sequences are MNHNS and SASEGT. The CDR3 protein is CASTPLGTSKGGEKLFF. CDR3 in DNA: TGTGCCAGCACCCCCTTGGGGACCTCAAAGGGAGGAGAAAAACTGTTTTTT.

The chain employs TRBV7-9 and TRBJ2-5; 11 bases are shared with TRBD2. J was trimmed by 5 bases and V by 2 bases; bases with no gene match: 7. Germline V gene sequence: CDR1 SEHNR, CDR2 FQNEAQ (reference sequence). This CDR3 comprises 16 residues. CDR3 bases: TGTGCCAGCAGCTTAAATAGCGGGAGGGCCGGGGAGACCCAGTACTTC. Translating gives CASSLNSGRAGETQYF. The full variable domain, with the rest looked up from reference TRBV7-9 and TRBJ2-5, is DTGVSQNPRHKITKRGQNVTFRCDPISEHNRLYWYRQTLGQGPEFLTYFQNEAQLEKSRLLSDRFSAERPKGSFSTLEIQRTEQGDSAMYLCASSLNSGRAGETQYFGPGTRLLVL.

The sample holds many counts of this clonotype. V usage is TRBV4-1 and J usage is TRBJ2-3; TRBD2 agrees at 8 bases. Germline V gene lookup returns CDR1 MGHRA and CDR2 YSYEKL. The CDR3 has 17 amino acids. Trimming at V came to 1 base and at J to 2 bases, leaving 8 bases not matched to a gene. The CDR3 DNA reads TGCGCCAGCAGCCAAGTTCTCTGGACTAGCCTCACAGATACGCAGTATTTT. It translates to CASSQVLWTSLTDTQYF.

The chain couples TRBV10-3 to TRBJ2-7, with D possibly called TRBD1 or TRBD2 (6 bases each). V was trimmed by 4 bases and J by 3 bases, leaving 10 bases between them. CDR1 ENHRY and CDR2 SYGVKD come from the germline V gene. This CDR3 region has 13 residues. The CDR3 nucleotides are TGTGCCATCAGTGCTAGGGGGGACTACGAGCAGTACTTC. It encodes CAISARGDYEQYF.

This clonotype was observed at least ten times. CDR3 in amino acids: CASSSLFSGGGEETQYF. CDR3 sequence (DNA): TGTGCCAGCAGCTCTCTTTTTAGCGGGGGGGGGGAAGAGACCCAGTACTTC. The rearrangement joins TRBV5-8 to TRBJ2-5, with TRBD2 matching over 11 bases. The CDR3 is 17 amino acids. Germline V gives CDR1 SGHTS, CDR2 YDEGEE. Trimming removed 3 bases from V and 3 bases from J; junction bases left unmatched: 10.

Comment on this clonotype: The conserved phenylalanine or tryptophan normally closing the CDR3 is absent here, so this likely arose from a read error. No DNA is shown, since the ends of the CDR3 on it are uncertain; the CDR3 is the one TCRdb lists. The gene calls are TRBV29-1 and TRBJ2-7. The CDR3 is 13 amino acids in total, end residues counted. The germline CDR1 and CDR2 sequences are SQVTM and ANQGSEA. CDR3 residues: CSVEGTAPTSRTS.

This chain connects TRBV25-1 to TRBJ1-2, with 7 bases that match TRBD1. J was trimmed by 4 bases and V by 8 bases; bases with no gene match: 7. Germline loops: CDR1 MGHDK, CDR2 SYGVNS. There are 13 residues in the CDR3. The CDR3 here is CASRGTAFYGYTF. CDR3 sequence (DNA): TGTGCCAGCCGAGGGACAGCGTTCTATGGCTACACCTTC.

The J gene is TRBJ2-3, the V gene TRBV20-1; TRBD2 matches 7 bases. V was pared by 8 bases and J by 5 bases, with 4 bases of the junction left unmatched. CDR1 and CDR2 from the germline V gene are DFQATT and SNEGSKA (reference sequence). The length of the CDR3 is 11 residues. DNA for the CDR3: TGCAGTACTGTAGCGGGAGATACGCAGTATTTT. This gives the protein CSTVAGDTQYF.

At least ten counts were recorded for this clonotype. The chain combines TRBV10-3 with TRBJ2-2, with TRBD2 matching over 7 bases. Trimming removed 2 bases from V and 4 bases from J; junction bases left unmatched: 7. The germline V gene has CDR1 ENHRY and CDR2 SYGVKD. This CDR3 is built from 16 residues. CDR3 DNA: TGTGCCATCAGTGAGGCTAGCGGTCGGGTCACCGGGGAGCTGTTTTTT. It yields the protein CAISEASGRVTGELFF.

The CDR3 protein is CASGPGTSGYQETQYF. The CDR3 coding sequence is TGTGCTAGTGGACCCGGGACTAGCGGATACCAAGAGACCCAGTACTTC. The chain recombines TRBV12-5 with TRBJ2-5, with 11 bases that match TRBD2. The CDR3 has 16 amino acids. CDR1 and CDR2 (germline): LGHNT, FRNRAP. V was pared by 6 bases and J by 0 bases, with 6 bases of the junction left unmatched.

This clonotype was recorded many times. This rearrangement joins TRBV18 to TRBJ2-1; 7 nucleotides match TRBD1. Germline values: CDR1 KGHSH, CDR2 LQKENI. Trimming cost V 3 bases and J 6 bases; bases outside gene matches: 5. This CDR3 has 14 residues. CDR3 bases: TGTGCCAGCTCACCTGGACAGGACCGCAATGAGCAGTTCTTC. It translates to CASSPGQDRNEQFF.

V gene TRBV11-2 combines with J gene TRBJ2-4; tentatively, D is TRBD1 (5 bases). Trimming took off 2 bases at V and 0 bases at J, with 11 bases between the two ends. This CDR3 comprises 16 residues. Germline CDR1 reads SGHAT; CDR2 reads FQNNGV. CDR3 sequence reads: CASSLQGTLAKNIQYF. As DNA, the CDR3 is TGTGCCAGCAGCTTACAGGGAACACTAGCCAAAAACATTCAGTACTTC.

In this sample, this clonotype turned up many times. The V gene is TRBV5-7, the J gene TRBJ2-5; D gene uncertain. TRBV5-7 is an open reading frame whose function is uncertain. This CDR3 spans 11 amino acids. V was shortened by 4 bases and J by 4 bases, with 5 bases between the two germline ends. The CDR3 spells CASSTVETQYF. Written as DNA, the CDR3 is TGTGCCAGCAGCACGGTAGAGACCCAGTACTTC.

This clonotype was picked up a small number of times. The chain employs TRBV12-3 or TRBV12-4 and TRBJ2-1, with 8 positions matching TRBD2. The J segment lost 10 bases and the V segment lost 3 bases, leaving 8 bases of the junction unmatched. The CDR3 extends over 14 amino acids. The CDR3 protein is CASSFALSGKEQFF. In DNA form, the CDR3 reads TGTGCCAGCAGTTTCGCGCTTAGCGGGAAAGAGCAGTTCTTC.

Worth noting for this clonotype: A much bigger clone sits one base away, suggesting this may be a read error. The CDR3 coding sequence is TGTGCCAGTAAGCCTGGTGGGGTCTGCGAGCAGTACTTC. It is translated as CASKPGGVCEQYF. The chain couples TRBV6-1 to TRBJ2-7; no clear D. Germline V gene data show CDR1 as MNHNS and CDR2 as SASEGT. There are 13 residues in the CDR3. V lost 9 bases and J lost 6, with 18 bases in between.

This clonotype is labeled medium-sized. The chain carries TRBV4-2 and TRBJ2-7, with D perhaps TRBD1 or TRBD2 (5 bases each). CDR1 is LGHNA, CDR2 YNFKEQ, per germline. This CDR3 comprises 15 residues. V lost 0 bases and J 3 bases, leaving 12 bases between the germline ends. The CDR3 spells CASSQEFGGYYEQYF. As DNA, the CDR3 is TGTGCCAGCAGCCAAGAGTTTGGGGGTTACTACGAGCAGTACTTC.

This clonotype was seen many times. Given a much more abundant clone one base away, this may be a read error. The V and J genes are TRBV20-1 and TRBJ2-1; TRBD2 aligns across 11 bases. CDR1 DFQATT and CDR2 SNEGSKA come from the germline V gene (reference sequence). The CDR3 spans 15 residues. V dropped 6 bases and J dropped 9; count of bases not matched to a gene: 13. As DNA, the CDR3 is TGCAGTGCCACAAGGAAGGGACTAGCGGCACTTGAGCAGTTCTTC. Protein sequence: CSATRKGLAALEQFF.

Remarks on this clonotype: A single base separates this from a much larger clone, so it may be a read error. This rearrangement joins TRBV9 to TRBJ1-2, with 8 bases aligning to TRBD1. CDR3 length: 16 amino acids. Trimming took 4 bases from V and 7 from J; bases not matched to a gene: 15. Germline V gene data show CDR1 as SGDLS and CDR2 as YYNGEE. Written as DNA, the CDR3 is TGTGCCAGCAGCCCCCCCCCAGGACAGGGTCCGTGTGGCTACACCTTC. Translation: CASSPPPGQGPCGYTF.

In its sample, this clonotype was seen many times. This chain links TRBV11-3 with TRBJ2-5, with D possibly being TRBD1 (5 bases). Between the trimmed V and J ends, which lost 3 bases and 9 bases, there was a span of 20 bases. Germline lookup yields CDR1 SGHNT and CDR2 YENEEA. The CDR3 runs 15 residues. CDR3 DNA: TGTGCCAGCAGCTTTAAAGGGGTAGGGAATGACCCCCAGTACTTC. Encoded protein: CASSFKGVGNDPQYF.

This clonotype was seen at least ten times. This sequence joins TRBV6-6 and TRBJ2-7; TRBD2 aligns across 14 bases. V dropped 5 bases and J dropped 4; count of bases not matched to a gene: 13. The CDR3 totals 18 residues. The germline gives CDR1 MNHNY, CDR2 SVGAGI (reference sequence). Here the CDR3 reads CASSARTSGGFGRYEQYF. The CDR3 DNA is TGTGCCAGCAGTGCTCGGACTAGCGGGGGGTTCGGGAGGTACGAGCAGTACTTC.

The gene calls are TRBV27 and TRBJ2-1; possibly TRBD2 for D (5 bases). CDR3 length: 16 residues. CDR1 and CDR2 from the germline V gene are MNHEY and SMNVEV (reference sequence). V lost 7 bases to trimming and J lost 8 bases, with 24 bases between them. CDR3 DNA sequence: TGTGCCAGCATTCCACTCACGAGGAAGAGGGCTTATGAGCAGTTCTTC. It translates to CASIPLTRKRAYEQFF.

This clonotype has just one count. An end of the junction differs from the germline gene, which may be a read error. This chain links TRBV9 with TRBJ2-1; the D is unclear. This CDR3 has 16 residues. Germline CDR1 is SGDLS and CDR2 is YYNGEE. In DNA, the CDR3 is TGTGCTAGCAGCGCACCCCTCCTGGCGACCCTCCATGAGCAGTTCTTC. As protein: CASSAPLLATLHEQFF.

The genes are TRBV5-6 and TRBJ2-1; possibly TRBD2 for D (6 bases). The CDR3 is 19 residues long. Germline V gene data show CDR1 as SGHDT and CDR2 as YYEEEE. The germline V and J ends were trimmed by 4 bases and 5 bases, with 28 bases remaining between them. For the CDR3, the DNA is TGTGCCAGCAGCACCATAGCGGCAGAGGCTCTAAATTCCCACAATGAGCAGTTCTTC. Encoded protein: CASSTIAAEALNSHNEQFF.

This clonotype was detected ten times or more. The chain recombines TRBV12-3 or TRBV12-4 with TRBJ2-5; the D is unclear. The CDR3 has 13 residues. The V and J ends lost 1 base and 7 bases respectively, with 10 bases between them. CDR3 DNA sequence: TGTGCCAGCAGTTTAGGGCTCAAGGGGACCCAGTACTTC. The encoded protein is CASSLGLKGTQYF.